A single sample is the source of the 2 T cell receptor beta chains below, sequenced in a study of cytomegalovirus exposure and HLA in healthy donors. Both 60 Vbeta primers and 13 Jbeta primers went into the PCR. The repertoire was sequenced with immunoSEQ multiplex PCR; TCRdb's copy has only in-frame clones and lacks some. The data show roughly 150,000 clones, approximately 78% seen once. Sequencing was performed on PBMCs. These receptor sequences come from a male donor in good health and CMV-seronegative.

The gene calls are TRBV28 and TRBJ2-3; 8 positions match TRBD1. Per germline, CDR1 MDHEN and CDR2 SYDVKM. V shed 3 bases and J 2 bases; nucleotides not matched to a gene: 10. The CDR3 spans 17 residues. The CDR3, as DNA: TGTGCCAGCAGTTTTGGACAGGGTCGGTTTGTCACAGATACGCAGTATTTT. Protein product: CASSFGQGRFVTDTQYF.

The chain uses TRBV19 and TRBJ2-7; maybe TRBD1 (7 bases). The V gene's germline CDR1 is LNHDA and CDR2 SQIVND (reference sequence). The CDR3 consists of 15 residues. V dropped 5 bases and J dropped 4 bases, with 18 bases sitting between them. CDR3 bases: TGTGCCAGTAGTCCCTATTTCCAGGGGGGATACGAGCAGTACTTC. Its translation: CASSPYFQGGYEQYF.